This T cell receptor (beta chain) was found in a study of blood T cells in healthy people across ages. Overall study context: About one barcoded beta molecule per two T cells came from capture by template switching.

Overall study findings and caveats: The diversity estimates, figures obtained from one million T cells, were considered underestimates. Both naive CD4+ cell counts and diversity were greater in long-lived donors than in aged donors.

The CDR3 spans 16 residues. V was clipped by 1 base and J by 1 base; unmatched bases: 6. Germline V gene data show CDR1 as LGHDT and CDR2 as YNNKEL (reference sequence). Note on this clonotype: Its specificity is not known.

Together with a sample-barcoded 5' primer, a J-beta primer mix was included in a second PCR lasting about 7 to 12 cycles. Template switching added a 12-random-nucleotide identifier to every cDNA molecule. A single record per CDR3 protein comes from TCRdb applying MiXCR to the 5' RACE reads. The sample has 720,000 or so distinct CDR3 sequences, around 43% seen once. The clonotype was recovered from a man older than 75 in good health. The chain uses TRBV3-1 and TRBJ2-5, with TRBD2 identical over 7 bases. Sequencing used blood. CDR3 sequence reads: CASSQGLASGQETQYF. CDR3 nucleotides: TGTGCCAGCAGCCAAGGGCTTGCTAGCGGCCAAGAGACCCAGTACTTC.